This T cell receptor beta chain was sequenced for a study of T-cell memory formation after mild COVID-19. This CDR3 contains 10 residues. V dropped 1 base and J dropped 10 bases, with 7 bases sitting between them. Per germline, CDR1 GTSNPN and CDR2 SVGIG (reference sequence). Concerning this clonotype: Its specificity is unknown.

Whole-study findings and limits: Later expanders leaned CD4+, whereas day 15 to 85 contracting clones were balanced CD4/CD8.

TCRdb reanalysed the 5' RACE reads using MiXCR and keeps one entry per CDR3 protein. The profile shows 350,000 to 450,000 distinct CDR3 sequences, approximately 15% of them singletons. The TCR sequence derives from a man aged 18-30 years who had mild COVID-19 (a few samples of this study predate the infection). Cell type and time point are not known. Sequenced: PBMCs or a T cell subset sorted from them (not recorded which). The chain is built from TRBV30 and TRBJ1-1; D unresolved. The CDR3: CAWSGWRAFF. CDR3 sequence (DNA): TGTGCCTGGAGTGGGTGGAGAGCTTTCTTT. The variable domain in full, with the rest retrieved from reference TRBV30 and TRBJ1-1, is SQTIHQWPATLVQPVGSPLSLECTVEGTSNPNLYWYRQAAGRGLQLLFYSVGIGQISSEVPQNLSASRPQDRQFILSSKKLLLSDSGFYLCAWSGWRAFFGQGTRLTVV.